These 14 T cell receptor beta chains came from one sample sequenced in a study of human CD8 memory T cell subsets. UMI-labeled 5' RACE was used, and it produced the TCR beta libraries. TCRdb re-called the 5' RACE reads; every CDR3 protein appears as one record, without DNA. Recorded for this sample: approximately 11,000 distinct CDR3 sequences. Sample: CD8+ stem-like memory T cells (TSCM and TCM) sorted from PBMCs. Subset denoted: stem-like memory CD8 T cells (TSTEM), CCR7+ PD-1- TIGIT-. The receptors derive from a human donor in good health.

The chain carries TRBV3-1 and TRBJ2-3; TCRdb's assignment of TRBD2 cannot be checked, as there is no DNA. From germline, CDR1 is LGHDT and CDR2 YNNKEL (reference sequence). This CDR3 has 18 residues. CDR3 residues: CASSHRLAGGPSTDTQYF.

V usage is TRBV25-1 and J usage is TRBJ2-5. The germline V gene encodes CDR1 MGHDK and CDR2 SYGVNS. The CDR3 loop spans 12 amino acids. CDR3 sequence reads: CASSASWGTQYF.

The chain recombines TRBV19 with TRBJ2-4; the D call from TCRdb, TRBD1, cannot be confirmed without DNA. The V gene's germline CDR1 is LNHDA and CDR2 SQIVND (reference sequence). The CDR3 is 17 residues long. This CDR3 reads CASPGSGQGVAKNIQYF.

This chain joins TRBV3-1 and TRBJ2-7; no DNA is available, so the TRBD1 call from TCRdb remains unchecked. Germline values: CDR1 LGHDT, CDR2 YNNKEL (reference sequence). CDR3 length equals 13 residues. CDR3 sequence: CASSLGPSYEQYF.

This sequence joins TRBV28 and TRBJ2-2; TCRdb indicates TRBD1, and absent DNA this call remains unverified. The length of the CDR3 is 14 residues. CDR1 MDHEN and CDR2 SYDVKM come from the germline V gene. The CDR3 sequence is CASSLRTGSGELFF.

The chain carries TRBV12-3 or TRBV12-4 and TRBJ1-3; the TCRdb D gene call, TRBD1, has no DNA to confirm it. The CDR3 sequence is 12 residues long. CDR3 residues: CASTLGGNTIYF.

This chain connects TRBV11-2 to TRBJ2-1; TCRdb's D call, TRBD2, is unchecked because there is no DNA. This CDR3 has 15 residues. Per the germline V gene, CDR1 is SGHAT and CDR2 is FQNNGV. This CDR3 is CASSLIPSGSDEQFF. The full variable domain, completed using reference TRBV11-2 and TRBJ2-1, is EAGVAQSPRYKIIEKRQSVAFWCNPISGHATLYWYQQILGQGPKLLIQFQNNGVVDDSQLPKDRFSAERLKGVDSTLKIQPAKLEDSAVYLCASSLIPSGSDEQFFGPGTRLTVL.

Here the CDR3 reads CASSYSKLTDTQYF. This chain uses TRBV6-5 with TRBJ2-3. The CDR3 covers 14 residues. Per the germline V gene, CDR1 is MNHEY and CDR2 is SVGAGI.

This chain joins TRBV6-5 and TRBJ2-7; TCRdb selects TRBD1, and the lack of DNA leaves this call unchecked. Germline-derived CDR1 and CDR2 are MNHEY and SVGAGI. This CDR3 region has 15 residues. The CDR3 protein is CASSYSKGEYDEQYF.

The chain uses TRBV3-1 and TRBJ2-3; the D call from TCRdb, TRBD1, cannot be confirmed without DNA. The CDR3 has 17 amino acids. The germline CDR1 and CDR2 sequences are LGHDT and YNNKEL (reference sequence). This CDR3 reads CASSQDLAGGFSDTQYF.

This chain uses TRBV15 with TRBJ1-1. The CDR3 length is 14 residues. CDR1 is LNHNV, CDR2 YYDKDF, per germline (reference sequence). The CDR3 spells CATSPGFMNTEAFF.

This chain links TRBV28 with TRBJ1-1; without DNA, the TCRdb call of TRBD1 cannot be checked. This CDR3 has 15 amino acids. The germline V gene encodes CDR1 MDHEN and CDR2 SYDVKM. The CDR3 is CASSYSWGGYTEAFF.

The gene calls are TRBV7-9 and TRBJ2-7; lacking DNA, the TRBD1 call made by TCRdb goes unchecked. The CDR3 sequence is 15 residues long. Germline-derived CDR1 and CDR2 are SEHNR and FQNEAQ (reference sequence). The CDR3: CASSPLAGQGYEQYF.

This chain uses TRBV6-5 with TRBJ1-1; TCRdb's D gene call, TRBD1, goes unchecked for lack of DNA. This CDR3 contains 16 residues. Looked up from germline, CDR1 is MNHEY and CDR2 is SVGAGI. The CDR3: CASSYLGPGRGTEAFF.